The 32 T cell receptor beta chains presented below share a single source sample, sequenced in a study of cytomegalovirus exposure and HLA in healthy donors. PCR was performed using 60 Vbeta and 13 Jbeta primers. Sequencing used immunoSEQ multiplex PCR; TCRdb keeps in-frame clones, though not all of them. This sample has about 190,000 clones, with approximately 86% found just once. The sample was PBMCs. The receptors come from a woman in her twenties or thirties in good health and CMV-seronegative.

CDR3 in DNA: TGTGCCAGTAGTATGCTCCTCGGAGTCACTGGCTACACCTTC. Translated: CASSMLLGVTGYTF. The chain recombines TRBV19 with TRBJ1-2; D is unresolved. The ends were cut back, 3 bases at V and 7 bases at J, with 15 bases in the middle. Germline CDR1 reads LNHDA; CDR2 reads SQIVND (reference sequence). This CDR3 comprises 14 residues.

The gene calls are TRBV6-6 and TRBJ1-4; D gene ambiguous. Per the germline V gene, CDR1 is MNHNY and CDR2 is SVGAGI (reference sequence). The CDR3 runs to 12 residues. Trimming took off 4 bases at V and 7 bases at J, with 7 bases between the two ends. The CDR3 sequence: CASSSGSEKLFF. The CDR3 DNA reads as TGTGCCAGCAGTTCGGGTAGTGAAAAACTGTTTTTT.

The chain combines TRBV29-1 with TRBJ1-1; D gene uncertain. Looked up from germline, CDR1 is SQVTM and CDR2 is ANQGSEA. The ends were cut back, 2 bases at V and 2 bases at J, with 12 bases in the middle. The CDR3 spans 14 residues. The CDR3 nucleotides read TGCAGCGTTGAACCCCGACTTACCAACACTGAAGCTTTCTTT. The encoded protein is CSVEPRLTNTEAFF.

The rearrangement joins TRBV2 to TRBJ2-7, with D tentatively TRBD2 (5 bases). Per the germline V gene, CDR1 is SNHLY and CDR2 is FYNNEI. This CDR3 has 12 residues. The V and J ends lost 10 bases and 5 bases respectively, with 15 bases between them. The CDR3, as DNA: TGTGCCACCTTGGGAAGGGAGAACGAGCAGTACTTC. Translated: CATLGRENEQYF.

The chain is built from TRBV13 and TRBJ2-7; the match to TRBD1 covers 7 bases. Germline CDR1 and CDR2: PRHDT and FYEKMQ (reference sequence). V lost 5 bases and J lost 2; bases outside the gene matches: 12. CDR3 length: 16 residues. CDR3 in DNA: TGTGCCAGCAGCCTCCGACAGGGAAAGGAAACCTACGAGCAGTACTTC. Residues: CASSLRQGKETYEQYF.

CDR3 sequence (DNA): TGTGCCAGCAGCCGGACTAGCAGCCCTAGCCAAAGGGAGCAGTACTTC. Translation gives CASSRTSSPSQREQYF. The chain combines TRBV7-2 with TRBJ2-7, with 8 bases aligning to TRBD2. CDR3 length: 16 residues. V was pared by 5 bases and J by 7 bases, with 16 bases of the junction left unmatched. Per the germline V gene, CDR1 is SGHTA and CDR2 is FQGNSA.

The genes are TRBV5-1 and TRBJ1-5; a weak D match, TRBD1 (5 bases). The germline V gene encodes CDR1 SGHRS and CDR2 YFSETQ. V lost 0 bases to trimming and J lost 6 bases, with 10 bases between them. The CDR3 is 14 amino acids. The CDR3 loop is CASSLAPGGQPQHF. CDR3 DNA sequence: TGCGCCAGCAGCTTGGCCCCGGGGGGTCAGCCCCAGCATTTT. The variable domain in full, with the rest retrieved from reference TRBV5-1 and TRBJ1-5, is KAGVTQTPRYLIKTRGQQVTLSCSPISGHRSVSWYQQTPGQGLQFLFEYFSETQRNKGNFPGRFSGRQFSNSRSEMNVSTLELGDSALYLCASSLAPGGQPQHFGDGTRLSIL.

The CDR3 coding sequence is TGCGCCAGCAGCCTCGGACGGGCAGAATCGAGGGAGCCCCAGCATTTT. Residues: CASSLGRAESREPQHF. The chain combines TRBV4-1 with TRBJ1-5; D uncertain. The CDR3 totals 16 residues. Germline V gene lookup returns CDR1 MGHRA and CDR2 YSYEKL. V lost 4 bases, J lost 8 bases, and 21 bases lay in between.

The rearrangement uses TRBV5-1 and TRBJ1-1; D is ambiguous. CDR1 and CDR2 (germline): SGHRS, YFSETQ. V lost 4 bases, J lost 3 bases, and 16 bases lay in between. The CDR3 has 15 amino acids. CDR3 nucleotides: TGCGCCAGCAGCCGATCAGGTGGATACGACACTGAAGCTTTCTTT. It translates to CASSRSGGYDTEAFF.

The chain carries TRBV4-1 and TRBJ1-2; D not certain. From germline, CDR1 is MGHRA and CDR2 YSYEKL. The CDR3 is 14 amino acids. Between the trimmed V and J ends, which lost 3 bases and 9 bases, there was a span of 17 bases. DNA for the CDR3: TGCGCCAGCAGCCAGGAGCGGTCCTCTGTTCGCTACACCTTC. It yields the protein CASSQERSSVRYTF.

This clone came up a few times. J is TRBJ1-5 and V is TRBV27; the D gene is possibly TRBD1 (6 bases). This CDR3 spans 14 amino acids. Looked up from germline, CDR1 is MNHEY and CDR2 is SMNVEV (reference sequence). Trimming took off 4 bases at V and 2 bases at J, with 9 bases between the two ends. The CDR3 DNA reads as TGTGCCAGCAGTTACCGACAGGGCAATCAGCCCCAGCATTTT. Its translation is CASSYRQGNQPQHF.

The V and J genes are TRBV7-6 and TRBJ2-7, with D perhaps TRBD2 (7 bases). The CDR3 consists of 16 residues. The V and J ends lost 3 bases and 4 bases respectively, with 19 bases between them. Germline CDR1 reads SGHVS; CDR2 reads FNYEAQ. The CDR3 protein is CASSFHRDTGGYEQYF. CDR3 in DNA: TGTGCCAGCAGCTTTCACCGGGACACGGGGGGATACGAGCAGTACTTC. The full variable domain, its missing parts supplied by reference TRBV7-6 and TRBJ2-7, is GAGVSQSPRYKVTKRGQDVALRCDPISGHVSLYWYRQALGQGPEFLTYFNYEAQQDKSGLPNDRFSAERPEGSISTLTIQRTEQRDSAMYRCASSFHRDTGGYEQYFGPGTRLTVT.

CDR3: CSVVAGGVPYNEQFF. CDR3 bases: TGCAGCGTCGTAGCGGGAGGGGTCCCCTACAATGAGCAGTTCTTC. This chain uses TRBV29-1 with TRBJ2-1; 11 bases map to TRBD2. V lost 6 bases to trimming and J lost 2 bases; unmatched junction nucleotides: 6. In germline, CDR1 is SQVTM, CDR2 ANQGSEA. This CDR3 has 15 amino acids.

This clone came up once. The V gene is TRBV19, the J gene TRBJ1-5; D might be TRBD1 (6 bases). The CDR3 loop spans 16 amino acids. V lost 5 bases, J lost 0 bases, and 14 bases lay in between. The germline gives CDR1 LNHDA, CDR2 SQIVND (reference sequence). The CDR3 sequence is CASSPGQPYSNQPQHF. CDR3 nucleotides: TGTGCCAGTAGTCCCGGACAGCCTTATAGCAATCAGCCCCAGCATTTT.

Notes on this clone: One end of the junction varies from germline; a read error may be responsible. The CDR3, as DNA: TGTGCTAGCAGCCCGATAGGGGTGGCAGGGGGCAATGAGCAGTTCTTC. It codes for CASSPIGVAGGNEQFF. The chain combines TRBV7-7 with TRBJ2-1, with 7 nucleotides matching TRBD1. This CDR3 spans 16 amino acids. The germline gives CDR1 SSHAT, CDR2 FNYEAQ (reference sequence).

The J gene is TRBJ2-1, the V gene TRBV28, with 12 bases matching TRBD2. V was pared by 5 bases and J by 10 bases, with 9 bases of the junction left unmatched. Looked up from germline, CDR1 is MDHEN and CDR2 is SYDVKM. There are 15 residues in the CDR3. CDR3 in amino acids: CASSDGLAGKPEQFF. CDR3 DNA sequence: TGTGCCAGCAGTGATGGACTAGCGGGAAAACCCGAGCAGTTCTTC.

The rearrangement uses TRBV7-3 and TRBJ2-3, with 12 bases aligning to TRBD2. The CDR3 is made up of 17 amino acids. From germline, CDR1 is SGHTA and CDR2 FQGTGA. Germline trimming cut 5 bases from V and 3 bases from J; bases unmatched to any gene: 9. For the CDR3, the DNA is TGTGCCAGCAGCGCGCGACTAGCGGGAGATGGAACAGATACGCAGTATTTT. Translating gives CASSARLAGDGTDTQYF.

This chain connects TRBV6-6 to TRBJ1-1, with 7 bases matching TRBD1. The J segment lost 1 base and the V segment lost 4 bases, leaving 6 bases of the junction unmatched. The CDR3 has 15 residues. CDR1 and CDR2 from the germline V gene are MNHNY and SVGAGI (reference sequence). The CDR3 DNA sequence: TGTGCCAGCAGTTCACGGGACAGACAGAACACTGAAGCTTTCTTT. Amino acid sequence: CASSSRDRQNTEAFF.

This sequence joins TRBV15 and TRBJ1-5; 11 bases line up with TRBD1. The CDR3 covers 17 residues. CDR1 is LNHNV, CDR2 YYDKDF, per germline (reference sequence). The V gene end was trimmed by 3 bases and the J gene end by 2 bases; junction bases not matched to a gene: 6. CDR3 in amino acids: CATSSTGTGGGNQPQHF. In nucleotides, the CDR3 is TGTGCCACCAGCAGCACCGGGACAGGGGGTGGCAATCAGCCCCAGCATTTT.

The V gene is TRBV5-6, the J gene TRBJ1-4, with D tentatively TRBD1 (5 bases). The CDR3 has 14 amino acids. V gave up 0 bases and J gave up 8 bases, with 11 bases separating them. Germline CDR1 reads SGHDT; CDR2 reads YYEEEE. The CDR3 DNA is TGTGCCAGCAGCTTGGGCGGGGCGCAGGAAAAACTGTTTTTT. This sequence encodes CASSLGGAQEKLFF.

This chain links TRBV7-2 with TRBJ2-3, with 9 positions matching TRBD2. This CDR3 spans 14 amino acids. With V trimmed by 8 bases and J by 4 bases, 7 bases remained unmatched. Germline V gene data show CDR1 as SGHTA and CDR2 as FQGNSA. CDR3 region: CASGRAGGPDTQYF. As DNA, the CDR3 is TGTGCCAGCGGGCGAGCGGGGGGCCCAGATACGCAGTATTTT. Full variable domain (missing parts from reference TRBV7-2 and TRBJ2-3): GAGVSQSPSNKVTEKGKDVELRCDPISGHTALYWYRQSLGQGLEFLIYFQGNSAPDKSGLPSDRFSAERTGGSVSTLTIQRTQQEDSAVYLCASGRAGGPDTQYFGPGTRLTVL.

The gene calls are TRBV19 and TRBJ2-1; D is possibly TRBD1 (5 bases). CDR1 is LNHDA, CDR2 SQIVND, per germline (reference sequence). Trimming took off 3 bases at V and 4 bases at J, with 10 bases between the two ends. The CDR3 is 14 residues long. CDR3 region: CASSMPGIYNEQFF. CDR3 in DNA: TGTGCCAGTAGTATGCCAGGGATATACAATGAGCAGTTCTTC.

The V call is TRBV2, the J call TRBJ2-7; D is possibly TRBD2 (6 bases). The V end lost 6 bases, the J end lost 2 bases, and 8 bases lay between the germline ends. The CDR3 sequence is 12 residues long. Germline CDR1 is SNHLY and CDR2 is FYNNEI. CDR3 residues: CASRDYTYEQYF. The CDR3 nucleotides read TGTGCCAGCAGGGACTACACCTACGAGCAGTACTTC.

This rearrangement joins TRBV6-4 to TRBJ2-1; TRBD1 aligns across 9 bases. The CDR3 extends over 15 amino acids. From germline, CDR1 is MRHNA and CDR2 SNTAGT. With V trimmed by 6 bases and J by 5 bases, 8 bases remained unmatched. CDR3 loop: CASSASWTGDNEQFF. For the CDR3, the DNA is TGTGCCAGCAGCGCTTCTTGGACAGGGGACAATGAGCAGTTCTTC.

The chain recombines TRBV11-2 with TRBJ2-4; D remains ambiguous. V dropped 5 bases and J dropped 1 base, with 12 bases sitting between them. CDR1 is SGHAT, CDR2 FQNNGV, per germline. The CDR3 length is 15 residues. CDR3 amino acids: CASSPWKAAKNIQYF. In DNA form, the CDR3 reads TGTGCCAGCAGCCCGTGGAAAGCGGCCAAAAACATTCAGTACTTC.

V usage is TRBV18 and J usage is TRBJ2-7; 10 bases align to TRBD2. This CDR3 comprises 15 residues. J gave up 0 bases and V 5 bases, and 4 bases lay outside the gene matches. Germline CDR1 KGHSH, CDR2 LQKENI. The CDR3 DNA reads TGTGCCAGCTCAGTGTCTAGCGGGAGCTCCTACGAGCAGTACTTC. It specifies CASSVSSGSSYEQYF.

The chain is built from TRBV11-2 and TRBJ2-1, with 7 bases matching TRBD2. CDR1 and CDR2 from the germline V gene are SGHAT and FQNNGV. The trim removed 1 base at V and 8 bases at J, leaving 17 bases unmatched. This CDR3 has 18 amino acids. In DNA, the CDR3 is TGTGCCAGCAGCTTAGGGGCTCGAGGCGGGAGACGTCTCCATGAGCAGTTCTTC. This sequence encodes CASSLGARGGRRLHEQFF.

The chain uses TRBV2 and TRBJ2-3; the match to TRBD1 covers 8 bases. The trim removed 3 bases at V and 3 bases at J, leaving 5 bases unmatched. CDR3 length equals 15 residues. CDR1 is SNHLY and CDR2 is FYNNEI in the germline V gene. The CDR3 DNA is TGTGCCAGCAGTGAGCGCAGGGGGCAAACAGATACGCAGTATTTT. It codes for CASSERRGQTDTQYF.

The chain recombines TRBV6-1 with TRBJ2-3; 8 bases line up with TRBD1. V lost 2 bases and J lost 3; bases outside the gene matches: 13. The CDR3 loop spans 18 amino acids. CDR1 is MNHNS, CDR2 SASEGT, per germline. CDR3 nucleotide sequence: TGTGCCAGCAGTGAAAGAGCTAGGACAGGGTACGAAACAGATACGCAGTATTTT. The encoded protein is CASSERARTGYETDTQYF.

The genes are TRBV7-2 and TRBJ2-1; 8 bases map to TRBD2. V lost 3 bases, J lost 8 bases, and 6 bases stayed unmatched. The CDR3 is made up of 14 amino acids. CDR1 and CDR2 from the germline V gene are SGHTA and FQGNSA. The CDR3, as DNA: TGTGCCAGCAGCTTGTCTGCGGGGGGCTATGAGCAGTTCTTC. Translation gives CASSLSAGGYEQFF.

This clone was recorded only once. The chain carries TRBV9 and TRBJ2-7; D possibly corresponds to TRBD2 (6 bases). Looked up from germline, CDR1 is SGDLS and CDR2 is YYNGEE. This CDR3 region has 13 residues. V was pared by 3 bases and J by 6 bases, with 13 bases between. CDR3 DNA sequence: TGTGCCAGCAGCGAGACTAGTCTTTCCGAGCAGTACTTC. It encodes CASSETSLSEQYF.

The chain carries TRBV6-1 and TRBJ2-7; perhaps TRBD2 as D (5 bases). CDR1 and CDR2 from the germline V gene are MNHNS and SASEGT. Between the trimmed V and J ends, which lost 6 bases and 4 bases, there was a span of 19 bases. The CDR3 consists of 15 residues. CDR3 DNA sequence: TGTGCCAGCAGCGGGAAAGGTGGCAGGTCTTACGAGCAGTACTTC. Its protein product is CASSGKGGRSYEQYF.